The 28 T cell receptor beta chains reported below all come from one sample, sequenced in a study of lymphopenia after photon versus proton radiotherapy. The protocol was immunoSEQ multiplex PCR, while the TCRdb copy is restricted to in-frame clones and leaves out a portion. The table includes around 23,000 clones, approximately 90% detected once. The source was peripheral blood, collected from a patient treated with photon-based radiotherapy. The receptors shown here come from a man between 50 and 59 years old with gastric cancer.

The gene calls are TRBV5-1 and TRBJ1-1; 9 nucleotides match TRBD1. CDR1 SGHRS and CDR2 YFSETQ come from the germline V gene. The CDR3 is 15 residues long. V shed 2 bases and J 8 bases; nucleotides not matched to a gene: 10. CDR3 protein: CASSLGTGSWPEAFF. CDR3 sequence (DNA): TGCGCCAGCAGCTTAGGGACAGGGAGTTGGCCCGAAGCTTTCTTT.

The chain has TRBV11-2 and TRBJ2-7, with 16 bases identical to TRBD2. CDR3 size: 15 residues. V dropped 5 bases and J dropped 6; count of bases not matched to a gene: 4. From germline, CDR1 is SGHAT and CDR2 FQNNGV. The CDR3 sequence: CASSGTSGGAFEQYF. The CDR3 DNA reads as TGTGCCAGCAGCGGGACTAGCGGGGGGGCGTTCGAGCAGTACTTC.

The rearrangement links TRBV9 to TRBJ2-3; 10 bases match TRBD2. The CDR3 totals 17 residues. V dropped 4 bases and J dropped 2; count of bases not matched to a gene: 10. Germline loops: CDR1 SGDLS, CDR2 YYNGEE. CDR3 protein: CASSSRLAGANTDTQYF. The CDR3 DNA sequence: TGTGCCAGCAGCTCCCGTCTAGCGGGGGCTAACACAGATACGCAGTATTTT.

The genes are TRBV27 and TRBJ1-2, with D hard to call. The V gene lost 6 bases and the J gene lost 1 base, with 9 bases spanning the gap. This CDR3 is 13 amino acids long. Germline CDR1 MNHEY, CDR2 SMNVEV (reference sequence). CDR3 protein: CASRINSNYGYTF. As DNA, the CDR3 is TGTGCCAGCAGGATAAACAGTAACTATGGCTACACCTTC.

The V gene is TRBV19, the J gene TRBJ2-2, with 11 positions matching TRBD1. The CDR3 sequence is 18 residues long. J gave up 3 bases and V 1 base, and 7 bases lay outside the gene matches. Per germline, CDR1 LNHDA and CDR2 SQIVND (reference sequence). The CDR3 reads CASSIGFSGQGDTGELFF. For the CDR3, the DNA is TGTGCCAGTAGTATAGGGTTTTCGGGACAGGGGGACACCGGGGAGCTGTTTTTT.

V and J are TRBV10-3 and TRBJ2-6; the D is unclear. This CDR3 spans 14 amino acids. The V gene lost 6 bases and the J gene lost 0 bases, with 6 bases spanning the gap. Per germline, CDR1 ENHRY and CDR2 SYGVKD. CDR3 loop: CAIRGISGANVLTF. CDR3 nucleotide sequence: TGTGCCATCAGGGGGATCTCTGGGGCCAACGTCCTGACTTTC.

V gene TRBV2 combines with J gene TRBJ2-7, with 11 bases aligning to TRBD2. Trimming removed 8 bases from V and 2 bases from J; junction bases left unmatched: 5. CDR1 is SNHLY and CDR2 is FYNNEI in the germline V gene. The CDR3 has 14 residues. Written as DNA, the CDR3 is TGTGCCAGCGATAGACTAGCGGGGCCCTACGAGCAGTACGTC. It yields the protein CASDRLAGPYEQYV.

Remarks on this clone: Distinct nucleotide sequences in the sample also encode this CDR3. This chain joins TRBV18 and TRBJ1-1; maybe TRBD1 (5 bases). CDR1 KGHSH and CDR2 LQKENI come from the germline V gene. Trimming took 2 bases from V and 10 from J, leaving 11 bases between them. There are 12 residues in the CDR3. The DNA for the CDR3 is TGTGCCAGCTCACCATCTGGGACGGGAGCTTTCTTT. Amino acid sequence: CASSPSGTGAFF.

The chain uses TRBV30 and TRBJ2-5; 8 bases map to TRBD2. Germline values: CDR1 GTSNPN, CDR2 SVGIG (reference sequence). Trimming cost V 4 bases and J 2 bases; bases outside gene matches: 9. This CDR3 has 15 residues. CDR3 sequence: CAWTFQRGLQETQYF. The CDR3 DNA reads TGTGCCTGGACATTTCAGCGGGGGCTTCAAGAGACCCAGTACTTC.

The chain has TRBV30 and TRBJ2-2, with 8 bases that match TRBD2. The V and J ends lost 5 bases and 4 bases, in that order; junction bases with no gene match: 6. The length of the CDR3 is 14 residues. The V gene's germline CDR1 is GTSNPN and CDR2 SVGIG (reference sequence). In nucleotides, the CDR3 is TGTGCCTGGGGCGCCCGGGGGGGCACCGGGGAGCTGTTTTTT. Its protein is CAWGARGGTGELFF.

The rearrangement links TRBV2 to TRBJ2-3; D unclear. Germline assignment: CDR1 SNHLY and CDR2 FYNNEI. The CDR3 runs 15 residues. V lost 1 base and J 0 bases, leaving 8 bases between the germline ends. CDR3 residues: CASSEERTSTDTQYF. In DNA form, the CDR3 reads TGTGCCAGCAGTGAAGAACGTACCAGCACAGATACGCAGTATTTT.

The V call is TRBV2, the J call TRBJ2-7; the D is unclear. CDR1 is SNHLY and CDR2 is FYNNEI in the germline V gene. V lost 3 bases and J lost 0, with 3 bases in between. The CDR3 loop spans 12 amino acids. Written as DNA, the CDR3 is TGTGCCAGCAGTGACAGCTCCTACGAGCAGTACGTC. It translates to CASSDSSYEQYV.

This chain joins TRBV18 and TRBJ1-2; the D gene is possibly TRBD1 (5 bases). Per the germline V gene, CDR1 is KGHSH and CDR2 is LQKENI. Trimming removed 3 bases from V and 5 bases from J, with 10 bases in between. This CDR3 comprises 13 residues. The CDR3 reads CASSPEEGYGYTF. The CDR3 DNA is TGTGCCAGCTCACCGGAAGAGGGGTATGGCTACACCTTC.

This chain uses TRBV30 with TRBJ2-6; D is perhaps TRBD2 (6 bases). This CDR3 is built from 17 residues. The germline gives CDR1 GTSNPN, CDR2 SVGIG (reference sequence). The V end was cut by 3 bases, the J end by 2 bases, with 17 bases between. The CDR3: CAWRIPGLKPGANVLTF. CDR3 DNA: TGTGCCTGGAGAATCCCGGGACTCAAGCCTGGGGCCAACGTCCTGACTTTC.

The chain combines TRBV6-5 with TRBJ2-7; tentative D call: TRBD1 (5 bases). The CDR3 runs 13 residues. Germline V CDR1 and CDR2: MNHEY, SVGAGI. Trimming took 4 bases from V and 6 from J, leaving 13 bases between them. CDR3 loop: CASSSTGLSEQYF. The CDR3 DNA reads TGTGCCAGCAGTTCCACAGGATTATCCGAGCAGTACTTC.

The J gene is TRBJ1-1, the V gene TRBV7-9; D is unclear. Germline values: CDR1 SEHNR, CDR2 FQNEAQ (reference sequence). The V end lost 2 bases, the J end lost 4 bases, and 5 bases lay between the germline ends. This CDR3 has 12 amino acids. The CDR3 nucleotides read TGTGCCAGCAGCTTAATTCTCACTGAAGCTTTCTTT. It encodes CASSLILTEAFF. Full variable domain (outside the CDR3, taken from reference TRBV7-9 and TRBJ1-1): DTGVSQNPRHKITKRGQNVTFRCDPISEHNRLYWYRQTLGQGPEFLTYFQNEAQLEKSRLLSDRFSAERPKGSFSTLEIQRTEQGDSAMYLCASSLILTEAFFGQGTRLTVV.

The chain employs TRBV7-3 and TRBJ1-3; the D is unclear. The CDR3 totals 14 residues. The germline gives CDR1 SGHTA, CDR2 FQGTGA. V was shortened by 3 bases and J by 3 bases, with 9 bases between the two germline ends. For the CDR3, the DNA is TGTGCCAGCAGCTTCAGCGACGTTGGAAACACCATATATTTT. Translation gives CASSFSDVGNTIYF.

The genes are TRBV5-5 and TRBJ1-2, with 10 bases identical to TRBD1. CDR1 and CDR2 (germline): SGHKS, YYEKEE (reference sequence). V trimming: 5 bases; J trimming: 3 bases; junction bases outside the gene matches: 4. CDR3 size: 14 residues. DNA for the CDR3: TGTGCCAGCAGGGGACAGGGGACTGACTATGGCTACACCTTC. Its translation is CASRGQGTDYGYTF.

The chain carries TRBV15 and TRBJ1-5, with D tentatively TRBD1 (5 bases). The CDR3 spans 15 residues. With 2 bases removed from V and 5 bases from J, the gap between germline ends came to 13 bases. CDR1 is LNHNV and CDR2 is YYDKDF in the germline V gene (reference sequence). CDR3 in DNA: TGTGCCACCAGCAGAAACGACCGGGGGGATCAGCCCCAGCATTTT. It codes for CATSRNDRGDQPQHF.

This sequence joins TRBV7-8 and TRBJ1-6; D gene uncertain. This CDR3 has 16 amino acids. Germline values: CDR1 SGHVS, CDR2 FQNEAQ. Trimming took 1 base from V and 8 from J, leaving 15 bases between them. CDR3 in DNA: TGTGCCAGCAGCTTAGTGGCCGGGAACCTCGATTCACCCCTCCACTTT. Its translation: CASSLVAGNLDSPLHF.

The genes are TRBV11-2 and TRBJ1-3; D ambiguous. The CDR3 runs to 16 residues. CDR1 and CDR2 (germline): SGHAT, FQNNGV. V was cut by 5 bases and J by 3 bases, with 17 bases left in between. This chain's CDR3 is CASSPRAGQFGNTIYF. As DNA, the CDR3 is TGTGCCAGCAGCCCCCGGGCCGGGCAGTTTGGAAACACCATATATTTT.

The CDR3 spells CASSAGNRGVTDTQYF. The CDR3 region has the DNA TGTGCCAGCAGTGCGGGGAACAGGGGGGTGACAGATACGCAGTATTTT. V usage is TRBV2 and J usage is TRBJ2-3, with 8 nucleotides matching TRBD1. Germline V lookup: CDR1 SNHLY, CDR2 FYNNEI. The length of the CDR3 is 16 residues. V was clipped by 4 bases and J by 3 bases; unmatched bases: 9.

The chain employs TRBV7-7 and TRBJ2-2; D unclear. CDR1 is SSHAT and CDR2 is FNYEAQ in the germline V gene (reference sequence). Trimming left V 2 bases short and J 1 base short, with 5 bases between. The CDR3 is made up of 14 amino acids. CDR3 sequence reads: CASSLSRNTGELFF. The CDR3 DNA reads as TGTGCCAGCAGCTTATCGAGGAACACCGGGGAGCTGTTTTTT.

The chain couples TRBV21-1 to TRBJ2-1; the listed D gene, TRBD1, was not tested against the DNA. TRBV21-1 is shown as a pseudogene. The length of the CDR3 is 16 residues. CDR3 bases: TGTGCCAGCACCACCGAGGGGACAGGTACCTACAATGAGCAGTTCTTC. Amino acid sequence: CASTTEGTGTYNEQFF.

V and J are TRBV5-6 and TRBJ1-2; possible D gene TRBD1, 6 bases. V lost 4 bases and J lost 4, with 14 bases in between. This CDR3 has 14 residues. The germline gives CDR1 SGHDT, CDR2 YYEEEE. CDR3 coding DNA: TGTGCCAGCAGCAGCAACAGGGCTTTCTATGGCTACACCTTC. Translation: CASSSNRAFYGYTF. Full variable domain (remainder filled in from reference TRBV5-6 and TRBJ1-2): DAGVTQSPTHLIKTRGQQVTLRCSPKSGHDTVSWYQQALGQGPQFIFQYYEEEERQRGNFPDRFSGHQFPNYSSELNVNALLLGDSALYLCASSSNRAFYGYTFGSGTRLTVV.

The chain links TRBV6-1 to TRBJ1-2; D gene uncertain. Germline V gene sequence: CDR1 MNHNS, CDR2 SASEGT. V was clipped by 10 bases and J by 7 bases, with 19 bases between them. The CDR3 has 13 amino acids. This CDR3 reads CATLLSWASGYTF. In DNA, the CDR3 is TGTGCCACCCTCCTCTCGTGGGCGTCTGGCTACACCTTC.

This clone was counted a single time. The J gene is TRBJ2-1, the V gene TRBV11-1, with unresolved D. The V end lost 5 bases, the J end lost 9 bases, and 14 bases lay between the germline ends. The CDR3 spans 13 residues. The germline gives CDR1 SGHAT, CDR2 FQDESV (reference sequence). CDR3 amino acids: CASSPVGWREQFF. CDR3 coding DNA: TGTGCCAGCAGCCCCGTAGGGTGGCGTGAGCAGTTCTTC. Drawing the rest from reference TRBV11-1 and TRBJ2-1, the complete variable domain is EAEVAQSPRYKITEKSQAVAFWCDPISGHATLYWYRQILGQGPELLVQFQDESVVDDSQLPKDRFSAERLKGVDSTLKIQPAELGDSAMYLCASSPVGWREQFFGPGTRLTVL.

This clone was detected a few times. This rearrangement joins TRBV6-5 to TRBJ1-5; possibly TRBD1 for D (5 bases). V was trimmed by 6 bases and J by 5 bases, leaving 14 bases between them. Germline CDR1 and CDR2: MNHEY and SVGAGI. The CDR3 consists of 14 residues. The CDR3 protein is CASSLSGDDQPQHF. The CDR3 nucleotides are TGTGCCAGCAGCCTCTCGGGGGACGATCAGCCCCAGCATTTT.